What follows describes a single T cell receptor (beta chain). This clonotype has just a few counts. There is no known antigen for this receptor. No base quality information exists; no much larger clone differs at one position. This entry comes from a study of vaccination and CD4 T cells after COVID-19 (dated 2022 in TCRdb). Regarding the complete study: In the convalescent cohort there were six males and four females, among whom were two Hispanic individuals, seven Caucasians, two Asians and one multiracial person. Participants got two doses of the Pfizer-BioNTech BNT162b2 vaccine (n=8) or two doses of the Moderna mRNA-1273 vaccine (n=2). Post-COVID blood samples from convalescent patients were collected a median of roughly 100 days after diagnosis, with a range of 35 to 161 days. The time from the second vaccine dose to post-vaccine blood sampling had a median of 72 days and ranged from about 13 to 250 days. The cultures were stimulated with overlapping spike peptide pools from SARS-CoV-2 and from the common cold coronaviruses HCoV-NL63, HCoV-OC43 and HCoV-229E. Control cultures received a CEFX viral epitope pool as the positive control, an HIV-1 Nef peptide pool as the negative control, or no peptide. The spike-specific CD4+ TCR repertoire was compared before and after mRNA vaccination in over nine COVID-19 convalescent patients and a handful of infection-naive healthy vaccine recipients. At the TCR clonotype level, an earlier paper using these donors assessed memory CD4+ T cell crossreactivity between SARS-CoV-2 and common cold coronavirus spike proteins.

What the research found in general, with its limitations: In convalescent patients, nearly all vaccine-specific clones (304 of 307) were found to be mono-reactive for SARS-CoV-2 spike rather than cross-reactive with common cold coronaviruses. The number of convalescent patients in the study was relatively small, and the study did not examine early timepoints following natural infection. The median number of SARS-CoV-2-reactive clonotypes rose from 20 to 25 after infection to a few dozen after vaccination, but the change was not significant. In convalescent patients, a median 86.3% of post-vaccine SARS-CoV-2-reactive clones were detected only after vaccination, and vaccine-specific priming was suggested by this finding.

The library relied on PCR. DNA from cultured CD4+ T cells underwent TCR sequencing with the Oncomine TCR Beta short-read assay at the Johns Hopkins FTIC core. The QIAamp micro DNA kit was used to extract genomic DNA from the cultured CD4+ T cells. The Oncomine TCR Beta libraries from cultured CD4+ T cells were pooled using unique dual indexes and then sequenced on an Illumina iSeq 100. The original pipeline was this. Non-productive sequences were removed, and CDR3s not starting with C, not ending with F or W, or shorter than 7 amino acids were discarded. The MANAFEST web application was used to identify antigen-specific clonotypes by comparing peptide-stimulated wells against reference wells and other culture wells. An FDR below 0.05, an odds ratio above 5, and a productive frequency above 0.1% in at least two of three replicate wells were required for clones to be considered positive. A clonotype was classed as cross-reactive if the clonotype showed significant expansion both in SARS-CoV-2 spike wells and in at least one common cold coronavirus spike condition. Levenshtein distances (stringdist) and unrooted phylogenetic trees (ape) in R version 3.6.1 were used to assess CDR3 homology. TCRdb cleaned the public reads at Q25 with fastp, built clones with MiXCR and kept in-frame beta chains. Here each entry gathers all rows of one CDR3 protein and keeps the most common genes and DNA. TCRdb, not the original authors, processed these V and J calls. Present in this sample are 7,500 to 10,000 distinct CDR3 sequences, about 35% of which were seen just once. The top ten hold about 16% of the sample.

The CDR3 runs 17 residues from the cysteine to the phenylalanine. The retained sequence is limited to the CDR3, 51 bases, with the frame set at the first base. Trimming removed 6 bases from V and 8 bases from J, leaving 29 bases between the germline ends. The germline V gene (reference sequence) gives CDR1 as DFQATT and CDR2 as SNEGSKA. The treatment or condition label, read with the paper, signifies: approximately 10-day PBMC culture with coronavirus spike peptide pools or control peptides (ViraFEST assay). CD4+ T cells from unexposed donors were collected before the COVID-19 pandemic (2011-2018). The study used the ViraFEST assay, which expanded antigen-specific T cells with peptide pools and then identified expanded clonotypes by TCR sequencing. PBMCs were cultured at around 2 million per well in IMDM supplemented with roughly 5.2% human AB serum and 8.5 to 10 IU/ml IL-2, with approximately 10 ug/ml peptide pools added. Half of the culture medium was replaced with fresh IL-2-containing medium on days 3 and 7. Once the cells had been in culture for about 10 days, the EasySep CD4+ T cell isolation kit was used to isolate CD4+ T cells by negative selection. As far as cell numbers permitted, CD4+ T cells from unexposed donors were tested for reactivity against SARS-CoV-2 S and N as well as four spike pools from common cold coronaviruses. Ficoll-Paque Plus gradient centrifugation was used to isolate PBMCs from whole blood, and the isolated PBMCs were then either used fresh or cryopreserved at -140C. In general, triplicate wells were set up for every culture condition. Leukapheresis product for the unexposed donors was purchased commercially.

Here the chain combines TRBV20-1 and TRBJ2-1, with TRBD2 perhaps the D gene, on 8 matching bases. The sample consisted of CD4+ T cells from blood, cultured in vitro. The sequence derives from a human donor in good health. The CDR3 region has the sequence CSAPKGASGWGRDEQFF. The DNA is as follows: TGCAGTGCCCCGAAGGGGGCTAGCGGGTGGGGCAGGGATGAGCAGTTCTTC.